Listed below are T cell receptor beta chains from one sample, sequenced in a study of graft-versus-host responses after intestinal transplantation. Clones were read by immunoSEQ multiplex PCR, and TCRdb kept only the in-frame ones, dropping some. In the table there are 20,000 to 25,000 clones, approximately 92% of which are singletons. Material: PBMCs, obtained roughly 39 weeks after intestinal transplant. These receptors were obtained from a human patient who received an intestinal transplant, so some T cells may come from the graft donor. The CDR3 runs from the conserved cysteine through the conserved F or W. D genes are given only for firm matches. Some rows mark clone size as missing; the rest say once, few, many or name a class of expanded clone.

V: TRBV14; J: TRBJ2-1; D: TRBD2; size: -; CDR3: CASSQLAGAGNFEQFF; DNA: TGTGCCAGCAGCCAGTTAGCGGGAGCGGGGAATTTTGAGCAGTTCTTC
V: TRBV27; J: TRBJ1-5; D: -; size: -; CDR3: CASSLAGYNQPQHF; DNA: TGTGCCAGCAGTTTAGCCGGTTACAATCAGCCCCAGCATTTT
V: TRBV19; J: TRBJ2-1; D: -; size: few; CDR3: CASSISYNEQFF; DNA: TGTGCCAGTAGTATATCCTACAATGAGCAGTTCTTC
V: TRBV5-1; J: TRBJ2-3; D: -; size: -; CDR3: CASSSPAGPTDTQYF; DNA: TGCGCCAGCAGCTCCCCAGCGGGCCCCACAGATACGCAGTATTTT
V: TRBV7-9; J: TRBJ1-6; D: -; size: -; CDR3: CASRRGGLENSPLHF; DNA: TGTGCCAGCAGACGCGGTGGACTGGAGAATTCACCCCTCCACTTT
V: TRBV5-1; J: TRBJ2-1; D: -; size: -; CDR3: CASSLAEQEQFF; DNA: TGCGCCAGCAGCTTGGCCGAACAGGAGCAGTTCTTC
V: TRBV7-8; J: TRBJ1-1; D: -; size: -; CDR3: CASSREEDTEAFF; DNA: TGTGCCAGCAGCAGGGAAGAGGACACTGAAGCTTTCTTT
V: TRBV2; J: TRBJ2-7; D: TRBD1; size: -; CDR3: CASSVGQGVNEQYF; DNA: TGTGCCAGCAGCGTCGGACAGGGAGTCAACGAGCAGTACTTC
V: TRBV7-9; J: TRBJ1-3; D: -; size: -; CDR3: CASSPRSGNTIYF; DNA: TGTGCCAGCAGCCCCCGCTCTGGAAACACCATATATTTT
V: TRBV14; J: TRBJ2-1; D: TRBD2; size: -; CDR3: CASSPRLALYNEQFF; DNA: TGTGCCAGCAGTCCGAGACTAGCATTGTACAATGAGCAGTTCTTC
V: TRBV9; J: TRBJ2-5; D: -; size: -; CDR3: CASSGGSAPPPGTQYF; DNA: TGTGCCAGCAGCGGTGGGTCGGCGCCCCCTCCGGGGACCCAGTACTTC
V: TRBV6-5; J: TRBJ2-7; D: TRBD2; size: -; CDR3: CASSYAGTSGYEQYF; DNA: TGTGCCAGCAGTTACGCCGGGACTAGCGGCTACGAGCAGTACTTC
V: TRBV7-9; J: TRBJ2-7; D: -; size: once; CDR3: CASSPSPLGRGDYEQYF; DNA: TGTGCCAGCAGCCCCTCCCCCCTGGGGCGAGGGGACTACGAGCAGTACTTC
V: TRBV30; J: TRBJ1-1; D: -; size: -; CDR3: CAWNPVMNTEAFF; DNA: TGTGCCTGGAATCCGGTAATGAACACTGAAGCTTTCTTT
V: TRBV7-9; J: TRBJ1-4; D: TRBD1; size: -; CDR3: CASSRYKTGTETNEKLFF; DNA: TGTGCCAGCAGCCGATACAAGACAGGGACTGAAACTAATGAAAAACTGTTTTTT
V: TRBV11-2; J: TRBJ1-1; D: -; size: -; CDR3: CASSLAGTMNTEAFF; DNA: TGTGCCAGCAGCTTAGCTGGAACGATGAACACTGAAGCTTTCTTT
V: TRBV5-6; J: TRBJ2-3; D: TRBD2; size: -; CDR3: CASSPDPLAGVADTQYF; DNA: TGTGCCAGCAGCCCAGACCCACTAGCGGGAGTTGCAGATACGCAGTATTTT
V: TRBV6-5; J: TRBJ1-2; D: -; size: -; CDR3: CASSEWDAYGYTF; DNA: TGTGCCAGCAGTGAATGGGACGCCTATGGCTACACCTTC
V: TRBV29-1; J: TRBJ2-3; D: TRBD2; size: -; CDR3: CSVESGRASATDTQYF; DNA: TGCAGCGTTGAAAGCGGGAGGGCCTCCGCCACAGATACGCAGTATTTT
V: TRBV5-1; J: TRBJ2-2; D: -; size: -; CDR3: CASSLAGLNTGELFF; DNA: TGCGCCAGCAGCTTGGCAGGCCTCAACACCGGGGAGCTGTTTTTT
V: TRBV4-2; J: TRBJ2-1; D: TRBD2; size: -; CDR3: CASSQLAGGGNEQFF; DNA: TGTGCCAGCAGCCAACTAGCGGGAGGCGGCAATGAGCAGTTCTTC
V: TRBV5-4; J: TRBJ2-1; D: TRBD2; size: -; CDR3: CASSPGLAGKNEQFF; DNA: TGTGCCAGCAGCCCGGGACTAGCGGGAAAGAATGAGCAGTTCTTC
V: TRBV4-1; J: TRBJ2-3; D: -; size: -; CDR3: CASSQNHRGPDTDTQYF; DNA: TGCGCCAGCAGCCAAAACCACCGCGGGCCGGACACAGATACGCAGTATTTT
V: TRBV6-5; J: TRBJ2-5; D: -; size: -; CDR3: CASSYSGVLETQYF; DNA: TGTGCCAGCAGTTACTCAGGGGTTTTGGAGACCCAGTACTTC
V: TRBV5-6; J: TRBJ2-7; D: -; size: -; CDR3: CASSLFPAGWEQYF; DNA: TGTGCCAGCAGCTTGTTCCCCGCAGGCTGGGAGCAGTACTTC